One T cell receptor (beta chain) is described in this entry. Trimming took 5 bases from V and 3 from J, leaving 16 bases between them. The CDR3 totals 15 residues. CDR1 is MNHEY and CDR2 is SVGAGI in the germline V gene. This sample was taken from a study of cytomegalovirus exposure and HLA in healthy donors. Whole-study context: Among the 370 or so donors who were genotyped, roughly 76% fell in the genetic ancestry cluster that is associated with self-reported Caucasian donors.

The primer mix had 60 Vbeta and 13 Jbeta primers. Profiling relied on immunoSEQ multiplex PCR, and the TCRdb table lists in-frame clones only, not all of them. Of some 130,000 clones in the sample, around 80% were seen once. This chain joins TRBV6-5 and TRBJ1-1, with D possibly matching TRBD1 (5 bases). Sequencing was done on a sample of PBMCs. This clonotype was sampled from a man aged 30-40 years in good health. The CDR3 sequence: CASSNRGSGDTEAFF. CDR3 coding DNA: TGTGCCAGCAGTAACCGGGGGAGTGGGGACACTGAAGCTTTCTTT.